This entry describes one T cell receptor beta chain. The CDR3 runs 20 residues. V lost 3 bases and J 0 bases, leaving 21 bases between the germline ends. The V gene's germline CDR1 is MGHRA and CDR2 YSYEKL. These data are taken from a study of control samples from healthy donors and cancer patients. Libraries were prepared by immunoSEQ multiplex PCR; TCRdb keeps only in-frame clonotypes and omits some of them. The table has 65,000 to 80,000 clones, 75% to 90% seen once. The sample comprised PBMCs. The chain links TRBV4-1 to TRBJ2-6; a weak D match, TRBD1 (6 bases). The sequence derives from a woman aged 45-65 years with colorectal cancer. CDR3 in DNA: TGCGCCAGCAGCCATTACCGGGACACCACGACCAGCTCTGGGGCCAACGTCCTGACTTTC. This sequence encodes CASSHYRDTTTSSGANVLTF.